A selection of T cell receptor beta chains follows, all from one sample in a study of blood T cell repertoires in COVID-19. Here immunoSEQ multiplex PCR was the method, and the copy in TCRdb shows in-frame clones only, minus some. Of about 270,000 clones listed, about 91% were seen once; the top ten hold around 2.8%. The sequenced sample consisted of PBMCs or T cells enriched from blood (not recorded which). Receptors were obtained from a man between 35 and 55 years old who had been exposed to COVID-19. CDR3s include the opening cysteine and the closing phenylalanine or tryptophan. D genes are given only for firm matches. Size tells how often a clone was seen (once, few, many) or the class of an expanded clone, and some rows leave it out.

d_call	j_call	clone_size	v_call	cdr3_aa	cdr3_nt
.	TRBJ2-1	.	TRBV27	CASSFMDLNEQFF	TGTGCCAGCAGTTTCATGGACTTGAATGAGCAGTTCTTC
.	TRBJ1-6	.	TRBV3-1/TRBV3-2	CASSQQDYNSPLHF	TGTGCCAGCAGCCAACAGGACTATAATTCACCCCTCCACTTT
.	TRBJ2-2	.	TRBV24-1	CATSDPTRTGELFF	TGTGCCACCAGTGACCCGACTAGGACCGGGGAGCTGTTTTTT
.	TRBJ1-2	.	TRBV7-9	CASSLDRATADGYTF	TGTGCCAGCAGCTTAGACAGGGCGACAGCCGATGGCTACACCTTC
TRBD1	TRBJ1-5	.	TRBV4-2	CASSQEWGQGFQPQHF	TGTGCCAGCAGCCAAGAATGGGGACAGGGGTTCCAGCCCCAGCATTTT
.	TRBJ2-1	.	TRBV2	CASSDGQGGSDEQFF	TGTGCCAGCAGTGACGGTCAGGGCGGTTCAGATGAGCAGTTCTTC
.	TRBJ1-5	.	TRBV30	CAWSQGRDLPQHF	TGTGCCTGGAGTCAGGGAAGAGATTTGCCCCAGCATTTT
TRBD1	TRBJ1-2	.	TRBV11-3	CASSPRTGYGYTF	TGTGCCAGCAGCCCACGGACAGGGTATGGCTACACCTTC
.	TRBJ1-1	once	TRBV7-9	CASSLAEVANTEAFF	TGTGCCAGCAGCTTAGCGGAGGTGGCGAACACTGAAGCTTTCTTT
TRBD1	TRBJ2-4	.	TRBV25-1	CASSKPRDRAKLNIQYF	TGTGCCAGCAGTAAACCACGGGACAGGGCTAAATTAAACATTCAGTACTTC
.	TRBJ1-1	.	TRBV28	CASSRIRRNTEAFF	TGTGCCAGCAGTCGCATCCGTAGGAACACTGAAGCTTTCTTT
.	TRBJ2-5	.	TRBV6-1	CASSGEQETQYF	TGTGCCAGCAGCGGGGAACAAGAGACCCAGTACTTC
.	TRBJ2-3	once	TRBV28	CASSFLSGTDTQYF	TGTGCCAGCAGTTTTCTTAGCGGCACAGATACGCAGTATTTT
TRBD2	TRBJ2-7	once	TRBV3-1/TRBV3-2	CASSQVISGIYEQYF	TGTGCCAGCAGCCAAGTCATCAGCGGGATCTACGAGCAGTACTTC
.	TRBJ1-2	.	TRBV27	CASSFLVPGREHYGYTF	TGTGCCAGCAGTTTTCTAGTTCCAGGGAGGGAGCACTATGGCTACACCTTC
.	TRBJ1-6	.	TRBV4-2	CASSQEPLVRGNSPLHF	TGTGCCAGCAGCCAAGAACCCCTTGTCAGGGGAAATTCACCCCTCCACTTT
TRBD1	TRBJ1-6	.	TRBV30	CAWDRVQSPLHF	TGTGCCTGGGACAGGGTACAGTCACCCCTCCACTTT
TRBD2	TRBJ2-3	.	TRBV4-2	CASSQDWGLAGARDTQYF	TGTGCCAGCAGCCAAGATTGGGGACTAGCGGGAGCAAGAGATACGCAGTATTTT
.	TRBJ1-6	.	TRBV9	CASSPSGSNNSPLHF	TGTGCCAGCAGCCCCTCTGGCTCAAATAATTCACCCCTCCACTTT
.	TRBJ1-2	.	TRBV11-2	CASSPAPGTGGYTF	TGTGCCAGCAGCCCCGCCCCAGGGACTGGTGGCTACACCTTC
TRBD2	TRBJ2-1	.	TRBV5-1	CASSGGLAGGLEQFF	TGCGCCAGCAGCGGGGGACTAGCGGGAGGGCTTGAGCAGTTCTTC
TRBD2	TRBJ2-5	.	TRBV4-3	CASSRSRTSGNLWETQYF	TGCGCCAGCAGCCGAAGCAGAACTAGCGGGAATCTTTGGGAGACCCAGTACTTC
.	TRBJ1-4	.	TRBV7-9	CASSFMAGGEKLFF	TGTGCCAGCAGCTTCATGGCAGGCGGGGAAAAACTGTTTTTT